This T cell receptor beta chain derives from a study of vaccination effects on CD4 cells after COVID-19. On the study more broadly: Using viral peptide pools, the ViraFEST assay grew out antigen-specific CD4+ T cells prior to sequencing. Two doses of BNT162b2 or mRNA-1273 vaccine were administered to participants.

The culture ran for approximately 10 days, and then CD4+ T cells were isolated. Vaccinated recipients, who were negative for nucleocapsid antibodies, had no history of SARS-CoV-2 infection. The table came from immunoSEQ multiplex PCR; TCRdb's copy has only in-frame clones and leaves some out. The table records about 74,000 clones, 60% to 80% of them present only once. Of note for this clone: Its antigen is not identified.

Overall study findings and caveats: In vaccinees who were healthy, merely 1 out of 255 vaccine-induced clones cross-reacted with common cold coronaviruses.

Looked up from germline, CDR1 is MGHDK and CDR2 is SYGVNS. The CDR3 spans 14 residues. V was clipped by 8 bases and J by 7 bases, with 17 bases between them. This chain links TRBV25-1 with TRBJ1-4, with unresolved D. The clonotype comes from a human donor who received a COVID-19 vaccine. Here the sequenced sample was CD4+ T cells from PBMCs cultured without peptide, taken before COVID-19 vaccination. For the CDR3, the DNA is TGTGCCAGCTCCGAGTGGGAGGGTGGTGAAAAACTGTTTTTT. Its protein is CASSEWEGGEKLFF. The variable domain in full, completed from reference TRBV25-1 and TRBJ1-4, reads EADIYQTPRYLVIGTGKKITLECSQTMGHDKMYWYQQDPGMELHLIHYSYGVNSTEKGDLSSESTVSRIRTEHFPLTLESARPSHTSQYLCASSEWEGGEKLFFGSGTQLSVL.